This T cell receptor beta chain appears in the sequencing data of a study of blood T cells in healthy people across ages (dated by TCRdb to between 2015 and 2016). Looking at the study overall: In model experiments, template switching captured about one uniquely barcoded TCR beta cDNA molecule for every two T cells. The study measured age-related changes in TCR beta repertoire diversity using deep sequencing normalized with unique cDNA molecular identifiers. The donors were divided into four age groups: young (average approximately 16 years), middle-aged (almost 40), aged (approximately 62) and long-lived (roughly 82). To avoid experimental bias, donors of different ages were distributed randomly across sequencing lanes. The study analyzed two additional independent replicas of 1 million unique cDNA reads from the same blood draw for two donors, one aged 18 to 30 and one aged 80 or older. The full study reports these points: Conclusive comparison of naive and antigen-experienced compartments was prevented by the profiling of bulk unsorted PBMCs. Observed TCR beta diversity per million T cells fell roughly linearly with age, and a significant reduction was already apparent by age about 43. The percentage of naive T cells measured by flow cytometry correlated strongly with observed TCR beta diversity. Total diversity estimates from one million sequenced T cells were considered lower bounds and underestimates. The long-lived group showed more naive CD4+ T cells, fewer expanded clones and increased TCR diversity than the aged group, suggesting age selection. Because the CMV infection status of the donors was unknown, age-related changes in expanded clonotypes may potentially have been confounded.

For this clonotype: The target of this receptor is not known. The sample holds no much larger clone one base away, and base qualities are not on file.

The cysteine opens and the phenylalanine closes a CDR3 of 13 amino acids. The retained sequence is limited to the CDR3, 39 bases, with the frame set at the first base. V gives up 2 bases and J gives up 7 bases, and the segment between their germline ends measures 12 bases. The germline V gene encodes CDR1 MRHNA and CDR2 SNTAGT. The library was produced with 5' RACE. A second PCR of roughly 7 to 11 cycles was performed with a sample-barcoded 5' primer and a J-beta primer mix. A template-switch 5' adaptor carrying 12 random nucleotides introduced a unique molecular identifier onto each TCR beta cDNA molecule. At least 2.5 million CDR3-containing paired-end reads were obtained from each sample. All of the RNA was converted into first-strand cDNA using the Mint cDNA synthesis kit, with a TRBC-specific oligonucleotide serving as the primer. Following uracil-DNA glycosylase treatment, all cDNA underwent a first 18-cycle PCR with the universal primers M1SS and BC2_uni_R. In the original analysis: For normalization, 1 million high-quality reads, each with a distinct molecular identifier, were randomly selected from each sample. Reads sharing molecular identifiers were discarded rather than binned into consensus sequences. CDR3 identification, clonotype clustering and error correction used MiTCR with a Q25 quality threshold and the strictest error-elimination algorithm. A nonparametric unseen species model using Euler transformation provided a lower-bound estimate of total TCR beta diversity. TCRdb redid the processing of the public reads, applying fastp at Q25 and MiXCR, and retained in-frame beta chains. Each record represents a unique CDR3 protein, reported with the most common genes and DNA among its rows. The V and J calls reflect TCRdb's pipeline rather than the authors' work. This sample holds 1.8 million or so distinct CDR3 sequences; about two fifths were observed only once. Together, the top ten hold 20% to 25% of the sample.

Donors were under 40 systemically healthy Caucasian individuals from Russia aged roughly 6 to 95 years. Each donor gave about 10 milliliters of peripheral blood, drawn into EDTA-treated Vacutainer tubes. PBMCs were isolated by Ficoll-Paque density-gradient centrifugation, with at least 6.5 million obtained per sample. Total RNA, at least 6 micrograms per sample, was extracted from PBMCs with Trizol reagent. The percentages of naive CD45RAhigh/CD27high T cells were determined by flow cytometry on a PBMC aliquot from every donor. This sequence uses TRBV6-4 and TRBJ2-7; the D gene assignment is ambiguous. Sequencing used blood. The receptor was isolated from a human donor in good health. The CDR3 region has the sequence CASSDGSMGEQYF. The DNA reads as follows: TGTGCCAGCAGTGACGGTTCAATGGGAGAGCAGTACTTC.